The TCR beta chain under discussion was sequenced for a study of regulatory dendritic cells for organ transplantation. The protocol was immunoSEQ multiplex PCR, while the TCRdb copy is restricted to in-frame clones and leaves out a portion. Of about 20,000 clones in the sample, about 85% are singletons; the top ten hold 0.25% to 0.3%. To note about this clone: Its antigen is still unknown.

Sorted subsets were CFSE-labeled and cultured roughly five days with allogeneic dendritic cells. Sequences were obtained from naive CD4+ T cells from blood cultured with dendritic cells. Subset meaning: CD45RA+ naive T cells. The sequence was obtained from a human donor in good health.

CDR3 in DNA: TGTGCCAGCAGTTTTACAACCAGCTCTGGGGCCAACGTCCTGACTTTC. Translated, it gives CASSFTTSSGANVLTF. This chain connects TRBV27 to TRBJ2-6; D unclear. This CDR3 is 16 amino acids long. Germline CDR1 is MNHEY and CDR2 is SMNVEV (reference sequence). V dropped 3 bases and J dropped 0 bases, with 9 bases sitting between them. The full variable domain, in which reference TRBV27 and TRBJ2-6 provide the parts outside the CDR3, is EAQVTQNPRYLITVTGKKLTVTCSQNMNHEYMSWYRQDPGLGLRQIYYSMNVEVTDKGDVPEGYKVSRKEKRNFPLILESPSPNQTSLYFCASSFTTSSGANVLTFGAGSRLTVL.